Each of the 29 T cell receptor beta chains below was sequenced from the same sample in a study of T cells in Graves' hyperthyroidism and ophthalmopathy. Researchers took RNA transcripts and amplified the TCR beta CDR3 regions from them. A first-round RT-PCR of the TCR CDR3 used the HTBI primer set. One entry per CDR3 protein, called by TCRdb with MiXCR from the multiplex PCR reads. The sample records 95,000 to 100,000 distinct CDR3 sequences, over 50% being singletons. Sequencing was done on a sample of blood. The receptor source for this set is a woman aged 40 to 55 with Graves' hyperthyroidism.

This clonotype occurred once. Here the CDR3 reads CASSESGRGTEAFF. CDR3 DNA sequence: TGTGCCAGCAGTGAATCCGGCAGGGGGACTGAAGCTTTCTTT. The V call is TRBV2, the J call TRBJ1-1; 7 nucleotides agree with TRBD1. The germline CDR1 and CDR2 sequences are SNHLY and FYNNEI. The CDR3 spans 14 residues. The junction had 5 bases not matched to a gene; V was cut back by 2 bases and J by 5 bases.

This clonotype was recorded at least ten times. The chain is built from TRBV25-1 and TRBJ2-2, with D uncertain. The CDR3 consists of 13 residues. The germline V gene encodes CDR1 MGHDK and CDR2 SYGVNS. Trimming removed 1 base at V and 6 bases at J, with 6 bases between. The CDR3, as DNA: TGTGCCAGCAGTGAATGGAGTGCCGGGGAGCTGTTTTTT. Its translation: CASSEWSAGELFF.

This clonotype was recorded many times. This chain joins TRBV20-1 and TRBJ2-5, with D tentatively TRBD2 (5 bases). The germline CDR1 and CDR2 sequences are DFQATT and SNEGSKA (reference sequence). The CDR3 is 14 amino acids. V was clipped by 1 base and J by 5 bases, with 14 bases between them. CDR3 residues: CSARVEGVGETQYF. The CDR3 DNA reads as TGCAGTGCTAGAGTTGAGGGTGTGGGGGAGACCCAGTACTTC.

This clonotype was found many times. The gene calls are TRBV12-3 or TRBV12-4 and TRBJ2-5, with TRBD1 matching over 11 bases. V lost 5 bases and J lost 5; bases outside the gene matches: 4. The CDR3 is 14 amino acids. The CDR3 reads CASSLDRGRETQYF. CDR3 coding DNA: TGTGCCAGCAGTCTGGACAGGGGGCGGGAGACCCAGTACTTC.

On this clonotype itself: The CDR3 ends on some other residue instead of the conserved phenylalanine or tryptophan, so this is likely a read error. The limits of the CDR3 on the DNA are not certain, so only TCRdb's listed CDR3 is given. This sequence joins TRBV20-1 and TRBJ2-7; TRBD2, the table's D call, was not compared with the DNA. Germline CDR1 is DFQATT and CDR2 is SNEGSKA (reference sequence). Including both end residues, the CDR3 is 8 amino acids long. CDR3 sequence reads: CSARGLAG.

The gene calls are TRBV7-6 and TRBJ1-1; D is undetermined. Trimming took 0 bases from V and 1 from J, leaving 6 bases between them. The CDR3 loop spans 14 amino acids. Germline CDR1 SGHVS, CDR2 FNYEAQ. The CDR3 DNA reads as TGTGCCAGCAGCTTAGCGAGAGCGAACACTGAAGCTTTCTTT. Translation gives CASSLARANTEAFF.

A remark on this clonotype: It may be a read error: a sequence one base away is much more abundant. The chain has TRBV12-3 or TRBV12-4 and TRBJ1-5; D perhaps matches TRBD1 (6 bases). The CDR3 length is 19 residues. The chain's CDR3 is CTSSFRRTGIASDNQPQHF. CDR3 DNA: TGTACCAGCAGTTTTAGGCGAACAGGGATTGCATCCGACAATCAGCCCCAGCATTTT.

The chain joins TRBV5-6 to TRBJ1-3; 7 bases match TRBD1. Germline CDR1 and CDR2: SGHDT and YYEEEE. The CDR3 covers 14 residues. After removal of 4 bases from V and 7 bases from J, the junction contained 8 bases not matched to a gene. The CDR3 loop reads CASSRGLQGNTIYF. CDR3 DNA: TGTGCCAGCAGCCGGGGGTTACAGGGGAACACCATATATTTT.

This clonotype was counted ten times or more. The genes are TRBV4-1 and TRBJ2-7; a possible D gene is TRBD1 (6 bases). Germline lookup yields CDR1 MGHRA and CDR2 YSYEKL. V was shortened by 4 bases and J by 2 bases, with 9 bases between the two germline ends. This CDR3 spans 13 amino acids. This chain's CDR3 is CASSRGQTYEQYF. The CDR3 nucleotides read TGCGCCAGCAGCCGAGGACAGACCTACGAGCAGTACTTC.

This clonotype was seen more than once but under ten times. The chain combines TRBV2 with TRBJ1-4, with 7 bases lining up with TRBD1. The CDR3 length is 13 residues. The J segment lost 8 bases and the V segment lost 6 bases, leaving 6 bases of the junction unmatched. The V gene's germline CDR1 is SNHLY and CDR2 FYNNEI. The CDR3 DNA sequence: TGTGCCAGCAGGCCCGACAGGGAGGAAAAACTGTTTTTT. Protein sequence: CASRPDREEKLFF.

This clonotype showed up many times. The chain carries TRBV6-1 and TRBJ1-1; D gene uncertain. V was shortened by 5 bases and J by 5 bases, with 12 bases between the two germline ends. CDR3 length: 13 residues. The germline gives CDR1 MNHNS, CDR2 SASEGT. CDR3 protein: CASSLELRTEAFF. The CDR3 DNA reads TGTGCCAGCAGTTTGGAGTTACGGACTGAAGCTTTCTTT.

The chain employs TRBV7-2 and TRBJ1-5, with D hard to call. This CDR3 is 16 amino acids long. The germline V gene encodes CDR1 SGHTA and CDR2 FQGNSA. Trimming shortened V by 5 bases and J by 11 bases, and 25 bases separated the two germline ends. Written as DNA, the CDR3 is TGTGCCAGCAGCATCGGACTAGCGGGAGGCCAAGAGACCCAGCATTTT. Translated, it gives CASSIGLAGGQETQHF.

This clonotype appeared a single time. This chain connects TRBV7-9 to TRBJ1-1; 8 nucleotides align to TRBD1. The CDR3 has 15 residues. Germline V gives CDR1 SEHNR, CDR2 FQNEAQ (reference sequence). Germline trimming cut 4 bases from V and 2 bases from J; bases unmatched to any gene: 6. The CDR3 loop is CASSCGQGSNTEAFF. The CDR3 bases are TGTGCCAGCAGCTGTGGACAGGGATCAAACACTGAAGCTTTCTTT. The whole variable domain, remainder taken from reference TRBV7-9 and TRBJ1-1, is DTGVSQNPRHKITKRGQNVTFRCDPISEHNRLYWYRQTLGQGPEFLTYFQNEAQLEKSRLLSDRFSAERPKGSFSTLEIQRTEQGDSAMYLCASSCGQGSNTEAFFGQGTRLTVV.

There are many counts of this clonotype. The rearrangement joins TRBV5-1 to TRBJ1-5; 9 positions match TRBD1. Trimming at V came to 5 bases and at J to 3 bases, leaving 6 bases not matched to a gene. Germline CDR1 reads SGHRS; CDR2 reads YFSETQ. The CDR3 extends over 15 amino acids. This CDR3 is CASRIGTGNNQPQHF. In DNA, the CDR3 is TGCGCCAGCAGGATCGGGACAGGGAACAATCAGCCCCAGCATTTT.

This chain connects TRBV7-1 to TRBJ1-2; D gene unclear. TRBV7-1 is treated as an ORF (open reading frame) with a function not yet certain. The V end lost 3 bases, the J end lost 8 bases, and 16 bases lay between the germline ends. The CDR3 runs 14 residues. The CDR3 is CASSSPSDGGGYTF. DNA of the CDR3: TGTGCCAGCAGCTCCCCGTCCGACGGTGGAGGCTACACCTTC.

This clonotype was seen only a few times. The rearrangement uses TRBV5-4 and TRBJ2-5; TRBD2 matches at 9 bases. V shed 4 bases and J 5 bases; nucleotides not matched to a gene: 6. Germline-derived CDR1 and CDR2 are SGHNT and YYREEE (reference sequence). The CDR3 spans 14 residues. CDR3: CASSPGGGEETQYF. CDR3 nucleotide sequence: TGTGCCAGCAGCCCCGGCGGGGGGGAGGAGACCCAGTACTTC.

The V and J genes are TRBV20-1 and TRBJ2-7, with a possible D match to TRBD2 (5 bases). Germline assignment: CDR1 DFQATT and CDR2 SNEGSKA (reference sequence). Trimming took 3 bases from V and 3 from J, leaving 9 bases between them. The CDR3 runs to 12 residues. The CDR3 DNA sequence: TGCAGTGCTAGGAACGGGGACTACGAGCAGTACTTC. Amino acid sequence: CSARNGDYEQYF.

Points on this clonotype: Just one base apart from a much larger clone, this may be a read error. The J gene is TRBJ1-2, the V gene TRBV6-1; weak D call: TRBD1 (6 bases). Germline CDR1 MNHNS, CDR2 SASEGT. The CDR3 runs to 13 residues. The CDR3 sequence: CASSWGQNCGYTF. The CDR3 DNA sequence: TGTGCCAGCTCATGGGGGCAAAACTGTGGCTACACCTTC.

This clonotype has ten or more counts. V and J are TRBV7-2 and TRBJ2-2; 7 bases fit TRBD2. CDR1 is SGHTA and CDR2 is FQGNSA in the germline V gene. The CDR3 has 16 residues. Trimming removed 0 bases from V and 1 base from J; junction bases left unmatched: 2. Written as DNA, the CDR3 is TGTGCCAGCAGCTTAGCTGGCGGGAGGAACACCGGGGAGCTGTTTTTT. It codes for CASSLAGGRNTGELFF. The variable domain in full, completed from reference TRBV7-2 and TRBJ2-2, reads GAGVSQSPSNKVTEKGKDVELRCDPISGHTALYWYRQSLGQGLEFLIYFQGNSAPDKSGLPSDRFSAERTGGSVSTLTIQRTQQEDSAVYLCASSLAGGRNTGELFFGEGSRLTVL.

The chain is built from TRBV7-9 and TRBJ2-3; tentatively, D is TRBD1 (7 bases). V was pared by 3 bases and J by 6 bases, with 22 bases between. This CDR3 is 17 amino acids long. Germline assignment: CDR1 SEHNR and CDR2 FQNEAQ (reference sequence). The chain's CDR3 is CASSLFRDSPGGDTQYF. Here the CDR3 DNA reads TGTGCCAGCAGCTTGTTTCGGGACTCTCCAGGGGGGGATACGCAGTATTTT. Supplemented by reference TRBV7-9 and TRBJ2-3, the full variable domain reads DTGVSQNPRHKITKRGQNVTFRCDPISEHNRLYWYRQTLGQGPEFLTYFQNEAQLEKSRLLSDRFSAERPKGSFSTLEIQRTEQGDSAMYLCASSLFRDSPGGDTQYFGPGTRLTVL.

With respect to this clonotype: The germline gene is not matched at one end of the junction; a read error may be the cause. The chain employs TRBV4-1 and TRBJ2-3, with 8 bases fitting TRBD2. The length of the CDR3 is 16 residues. Germline V gene data show CDR1 as MGHRA and CDR2 as YSYEKL. The DNA for the CDR3 is TGTGCCAGCAGCCAAGATCGGGGACTAGGATTTGATACGCAGTATTTT. Its translation: CASSQDRGLGFDTQYF.

The rearrangement uses TRBV15 and TRBJ1-4, with a possible D match to TRBD1 (5 bases). Germline V gene sequence: CDR1 LNHNV, CDR2 YYDKDF (reference sequence). The CDR3 is 17 residues long. Deletions cut 3 bases from V and 8 bases from J, with 22 bases between. The CDR3 coding sequence is TGTGCCACCAGCAGTGCGCTTGCTGGGGGGATCAGGGAAAAACTGTTTTTT. This gives the protein CATSSALAGGIREKLFF.

Ten or more counts support this clonotype. The chain couples TRBV25-1 to TRBJ1-6; D gene ambiguous. CDR1 is MGHDK, CDR2 SYGVNS, per germline. V dropped 3 bases and J dropped 11 bases, with 14 bases sitting between them. CDR3 length equals 14 residues. The CDR3 nucleotides are TGTGCCAGCAGTGAGGCGGAAGCCTTTGCACCCCTCCACTTT. This sequence encodes CASSEAEAFAPLHF.

This clonotype was seen more than once but under ten times. The chain recombines TRBV15 with TRBJ1-1; possible D gene TRBD1, 6 bases. Germline V gives CDR1 LNHNV, CDR2 YYDKDF (reference sequence). Trimming stripped 3 bases from V and 2 bases from J, with 13 bases between. The length of the CDR3 is 15 residues. The CDR3 loop reads CATSRGAGRNTEAFF. The CDR3 nucleotides read TGTGCCACCAGCAGGGGGGCAGGGCGAAACACTGAAGCTTTCTTT.

This rearrangement joins TRBV5-1 to TRBJ1-5; 8 bases line up with TRBD1. The V segment lost 4 bases and the J segment 4 bases; nucleotides outside the gene matches: 7. The germline V gene has CDR1 SGHRS and CDR2 YFSETQ. This CDR3 has 15 amino acids. The CDR3 loop is CASSPGQGANQPQHF. CDR3 sequence (DNA): TGCGCCAGCAGCCCAGGGCAGGGGGCGAATCAGCCCCAGCATTTT. Full variable domain (rest looked up from reference TRBV5-1 and TRBJ1-5): KAGVTQTPRYLIKTRGQQVTLSCSPISGHRSVSWYQQTPGQGLQFLFEYFSETQRNKGNFPGRFSGRQFSNSRSEMNVSTLELGDSALYLCASSPGQGANQPQHFGDGTRLSIL.

V is TRBV25-1 and J is TRBJ1-1; D uncertain. The V gene lost 4 bases and the J gene lost 1 base, with 13 bases spanning the gap. Germline CDR1 MGHDK, CDR2 SYGVNS. This CDR3 contains 15 residues. In DNA form, the CDR3 reads TGTGCCAGCAGTGCACTCGGGGAGAGGAACACTGAAGCTTTCTTT. It specifies CASSALGERNTEAFF.

The chain couples TRBV20-1 to TRBJ2-7; no firm D call. The CDR3 is 11 amino acids. The germline V gene encodes CDR1 DFQATT and CDR2 SNEGSKA (reference sequence). In DNA form, the CDR3 reads TGCAGCAGCGACAACCCCTACGAGCAGTACTTC. It yields the protein CSSDNPYEQYF.

This clonotype was seen only a few times. Germline is not matched at one junction end, which may reflect a read error. V gene TRBV7-9 combines with J gene TRBJ1-4; TRBD1 aligns across 8 bases. This CDR3 spans 15 amino acids. Germline V lookup: CDR1 SEHNR, CDR2 FQNEAQ (reference sequence). CDR3 in DNA: TGTGCCAGCAGCCGGGCAGACAGGGGATCTGAAAAACTATTTTTT. It encodes CASSRADRGSEKLFF.

This clonotype was counted a few times. The chain combines TRBV20-1 with TRBJ2-7; TRBD2 is a possible D gene (6 bases). The germline gives CDR1 DFQATT, CDR2 SNEGSKA (reference sequence). The V end was cut by 2 bases, the J end by 2 bases, with 19 bases between. This CDR3 spans 16 amino acids. This chain's CDR3 is CSARHAWSGPTYEQYF. The CDR3 coding sequence is TGCAGTGCTAGACACGCCTGGAGCGGGCCTACCTACGAGCAGTACTTC.